These 17 T cell receptor beta chains were all obtained from the same sample, sequenced in a study of OX40 agonist ivuxolimab in advanced cancers. TCRdb's table, derived via immunoSEQ multiplex PCR, lists solely in-frame clones and lacks some. This sample has tens of thousands of clones; around 80% occur once, and the top ten carry 5.1%. This material consisted of CD4+ or CD8+ T cells sorted from blood, taken in a trial of the OX40 agonist ivuxolimab. The origin of the receptors is an adult with an advanced solid tumor such as melanoma, head and neck, liver or kidney cancer.

V gene TRBV5-1 combines with J gene TRBJ1-1; no clear D. Trimming cost V 2 bases and J 4 bases, with 9 bases left between them. CDR1 is SGHRS, CDR2 YFSETQ, per germline. This CDR3 is built from 13 residues. The CDR3: CASSFLGGTEAFF. DNA of the CDR3: TGCGCCAGCAGCTTCCTAGGAGGCACTGAAGCTTTCTTT.

This chain uses TRBV2 with TRBJ2-3, with D possibly matching TRBD2 (5 bases). V was cut by 4 bases and J by 6 bases, with 8 bases left in between. The CDR3 consists of 12 residues. Germline V lookup: CDR1 SNHLY, CDR2 FYNNEI. CDR3 amino acids: CASSVAGDTQYF. The CDR3 DNA reads as TGTGCCAGCAGTGTGGCGGGCGATACGCAGTATTTT.

The DNA for the CDR3 is TGTGCCAGCTCACCCTGGCAGGCCGGGGATCAGCCCCAGCATTTT. Amino acids: CASSPWQAGDQPQHF. The rearrangement uses TRBV18 and TRBJ1-5; D unresolved. Germline V gene sequence: CDR1 KGHSH, CDR2 LQKENI. Deletions cut 3 bases from V and 5 bases from J, with 14 bases between. This CDR3 comprises 15 residues. Full variable domain (outside the CDR3, taken from reference TRBV18 and TRBJ1-5): NAGVMQNPRHLVRRRGQEARLRCSPMKGHSHVYWYRQLPEEGLKFMVYLQKENIIDESGMPKERFSAEFPKEGPSILRIQQVVRGDSAAYFCASSPWQAGDQPQHFGDGTRLSIL.

In the case of this clone: Compared with germline, one end of the junction differs, possibly owing to a read error. Other nucleotide sequences in the sample specify the same CDR3. The chain uses TRBV9 and TRBJ2-7, with 8 bases aligning to TRBD2. The V gene's germline CDR1 is SGDLS and CDR2 YYNGEE. The CDR3 is 17 amino acids. The DNA of the CDR3 is TGCGCCAGCAGCGTAGGTCCCTCAGCGGGAGTTGATTACGAGCAGTACTTC. Encoded protein: CASSVGPSAGVDYEQYF.

The V call is TRBV5-6, the J call TRBJ2-2; D may be TRBD1 or TRBD2 (5 bases each). The germline V and J ends were trimmed by 4 bases and 5 bases, with 18 bases remaining between them. Germline V gives CDR1 SGHDT, CDR2 YYEEEE. The CDR3 spans 16 residues. For the CDR3, the DNA is TGTGCCAGCAGCCGAAGATCCAGGTGGGGGACCGGGGAGCTGTTTTTT. Translation gives CASSRRSRWGTGELFF. Supplemented by reference TRBV5-6 and TRBJ2-2, the full variable domain reads DAGVTQSPTHLIKTRGQQVTLRCSPKSGHDTVSWYQQALGQGPQFIFQYYEEEERQRGNFPDRFSGHQFPNYSSELNVNALLLGDSALYLCASSRRSRWGTGELFFGEGSRLTVL.

This sequence joins TRBV28 and TRBJ1-4, with D hard to call. V lost 4 bases and J 7 bases, leaving 19 bases between the germline ends. Germline values: CDR1 MDHEN, CDR2 SYDVKM. The CDR3 has 16 residues. CDR3 in DNA: TGTGCCAGCAGTTCAACACGTGGACGGTTGGTTGAAAAACTGTTTTTT. Translating gives CASSSTRGRLVEKLFF.

The chain links TRBV6-6 to TRBJ2-7, with 8 bases fitting TRBD1. Losses at the gene ends were 4 bases for V and 6 bases for J; bases not matched to a gene: 8. Germline V gives CDR1 MNHNY, CDR2 SVGAGI (reference sequence). The CDR3 contains 14 residues. DNA of the CDR3: TGTGCCAGCAGTTTTGGACAGGGAGCTGGCGAGCAGTACTTC. This encodes CASSFGQGAGEQYF.

By sample share, this clone is medium-sized (0.01 to 0.1%). The V and J genes are TRBV19 and TRBJ2-2; 13 bases map to TRBD2. After removal of 8 bases from V and 3 bases from J, the junction contained 6 bases not matched to a gene. This CDR3 is built from 16 residues. Germline assignment: CDR1 LNHDA and CDR2 SQIVND (reference sequence). CDR3 in amino acids: CASCRTSGGYTGELFF. The CDR3 nucleotides read TGTGCCAGTTGCCGGACTAGCGGGGGATACACCGGGGAGCTGTTTTTT.

The rearrangement joins TRBV5-1 to TRBJ2-7; 9 bases are shared with TRBD1. The CDR3 consists of 14 residues. The germline gives CDR1 SGHRS, CDR2 YFSETQ. Germline trimming cut 4 bases from V and 5 bases from J; bases unmatched to any gene: 7. The CDR3 loop reads CASSPRGTGNEQYF. The CDR3 DNA follows: TGCGCCAGCAGCCCCAGAGGGACAGGGAACGAGCAGTACTTC. Variable domain in full (rest from reference TRBV5-1 and TRBJ2-7): KAGVTQTPRYLIKTRGQQVTLSCSPISGHRSVSWYQQTPGQGLQFLFEYFSETQRNKGNFPGRFSGRQFSNSRSEMNVSTLELGDSALYLCASSPRGTGNEQYFGPGTRLTVT.

CDR3: CASTRRGDQYPGNTIYF. The CDR3, as DNA: TGTGCCAGCACCCGTCGCGGCGACCAGTACCCTGGAAACACCATATATTTT. The chain links TRBV5-5 to TRBJ1-3; D is unclear. Germline V CDR1 and CDR2: SGHKS, YYEKEE (reference sequence). The V end lost 6 bases, the J end lost 2 bases, and 21 bases lay between the germline ends. The CDR3 extends over 17 amino acids. Variable domain in full (rest from reference TRBV5-5 and TRBJ1-3): DAGVTQSPTHLIKTRGQQVTLRCSPISGHKSVSWYQQVLGQGPQFIFQYYEKEERGRGNFPDRFSARQFPNYSSELNVNALLLGDSALYLCASTRRGDQYPGNTIYFGEGSWLTVV.

The V call is TRBV9, the J call TRBJ2-3, with 11 bases that match TRBD2. V shed 4 bases and J 4 bases; nucleotides not matched to a gene: 5. The CDR3 covers 15 residues. The germline V gene encodes CDR1 SGDLS and CDR2 YYNGEE. The chain's CDR3 is CASSFLAGGSDTQYF. As DNA, the CDR3 is TGTGCCAGCAGCTTTCTAGCGGGAGGTTCAGATACGCAGTATTTT.

This clone was detected once. V is TRBV30 and J is TRBJ2-5; weak D call: TRBD1 (6 bases). With 8 bases removed from V and 4 bases from J, the gap between germline ends came to 17 bases. Germline V gene data show CDR1 as GTSNPN and CDR2 as SVGIG (reference sequence). The CDR3 loop spans 13 amino acids. The CDR3 sequence: CAGGSQGGETQYF. The CDR3 coding sequence is TGTGCCGGGGGCTCACAGGGTGGAGAGACCCAGTACTTC. The full variable domain, completed using reference TRBV30 and TRBJ2-5, is SQTIHQWPATLVQPVGSPLSLECTVEGTSNPNLYWYRQAAGRGLQLLFYSVGIGQISSEVPQNLSASRPQDRQFILSSKKLLLSDSGFYLCAGGSQGGETQYFGPGTRLLVL.

The V call is TRBV7-9, the J call TRBJ1-2; a weak D match, TRBD1 (6 bases). V was trimmed by 5 bases and J by 13 bases, leaving 17 bases between them. Germline values: CDR1 SEHNR, CDR2 FQNEAQ (reference sequence). The length of the CDR3 is 12 residues. The CDR3 bases are TGTGCCAGCAGCACCCGGACAGCTCGGTTCACCTTC. Amino acid sequence: CASSTRTARFTF.

The rearrangement joins TRBV29-1 to TRBJ1-3; D uncertain. Trimming removed 4 bases at V and 3 bases at J, with 19 bases between. CDR1 and CDR2 (germline): SQVTM, ANQGSEA. This CDR3 region has 16 residues. CDR3 sequence (DNA): TGCAGCGTTGTAGGAAAACCGTCCCGGGGTGGAAACACCATATATTTT. Translation: CSVVGKPSRGGNTIYF.

The V and J genes are TRBV19 and TRBJ1-5; TRBD1 aligns across 10 bases. CDR1 is LNHDA, CDR2 SQIVND, per germline (reference sequence). The length of the CDR3 is 14 residues. The V segment lost 5 bases and the J segment 6 bases; nucleotides outside the gene matches: 4. CDR3 in DNA: TGTGCCAGTAGTCCGACAGGGGGCGGTCAGCCCCAGCATTTT. The encoded protein is CASSPTGGGQPQHF.

This clone occurred a few times. V and J are TRBV7-9 and TRBJ2-7; possibly TRBD2 for D (6 bases). Germline V gene data show CDR1 as SEHNR and CDR2 as FQNEAQ (reference sequence). The CDR3 extends over 15 amino acids. V lost 2 bases to trimming and J lost 7 bases, with 18 bases between them. In DNA, the CDR3 is TGTGCCAGCAGCTTAAATCAGGGAGGACGGAGTGAGCAGTACTTC. Its translation: CASSLNQGGRSEQYF. Full variable domain (rest looked up from reference TRBV7-9 and TRBJ2-7): DTGVSQNPRHKITKRGQNVTFRCDPISEHNRLYWYRQTLGQGPEFLTYFQNEAQLEKSRLLSDRFSAERPKGSFSTLEIQRTEQGDSAMYLCASSLNQGGRSEQYFGPGTRLTVT.

The V gene is TRBV10-2, the J gene TRBJ1-6; 8 bases align to TRBD1. CDR3 size: 15 residues. CDR1 is WSHSY and CDR2 is SAAADI in the germline V gene. Trimming cost V 5 bases and J 9 bases; bases outside gene matches: 9. Here the CDR3 DNA reads TGCGCCAGCAGTCGGGACAGGCCTGAAATTTCACCCCTCCACTTT. Translation: CASSRDRPEISPLHF.